The 3 T cell receptor beta chains given below trace back to one sample, sequenced in a study of shared clonotypes between healthy human individuals. Using immunoSEQ multiplex PCR, the repertoire was profiled, and TCRdb retains in-frame clones only, with some absent. The sample lists under 150,000 clones, around 73% occurring once. The sequenced sample was memory CD8+ T cells sorted from blood. As for subset: CD45RO+ cells pooled with CCR7-negative TemRA cells. These receptors came from a woman in her thirties in good health.

This rearrangement joins TRBV18 to TRBJ2-5; D tentatively fits TRBD1 or TRBD2 (5 bases each). Trimming left V 3 bases short and J 4 bases short, with 12 bases between. Germline CDR1 is KGHSH and CDR2 is LQKENI. The length of the CDR3 is 14 residues. This chain's CDR3 is CASSPGTKSETQYF. CDR3 DNA sequence: TGTGCCAGCTCACCGGGGACGAAATCAGAGACCCAGTACTTC. The full variable domain, with the rest looked up from reference TRBV18 and TRBJ2-5, is NAGVMQNPRHLVRRRGQEARLRCSPMKGHSHVYWYRQLPEEGLKFMVYLQKENIIDESGMPKERFSAEFPKEGPSILRIQQVVRGDSAAYFCASSPGTKSETQYFGPGTRLLVL.

The J gene is TRBJ1-5, the V gene TRBV25-1, with 7 bases that match TRBD1. Germline values: CDR1 MGHDK, CDR2 SYGVNS. Unmatched junction bases numbered 2, after V lost 3 bases and J lost 3 bases. This CDR3 has 14 amino acids. CDR3 nucleotide sequence: TGTGCCAGCAGTGAGACAGGGCACAATCAGCCCCAGCATTTT. It yields the protein CASSETGHNQPQHF. Full variable domain (outside the CDR3, taken from reference TRBV25-1 and TRBJ1-5): EADIYQTPRYLVIGTGKKITLECSQTMGHDKMYWYQQDPGMELHLIHYSYGVNSTEKGDLSSESTVSRIRTEHFPLTLESARPSHTSQYLCASSETGHNQPQHFGDGTRLSIL.

V is TRBV18 and J is TRBJ1-2, with a tentative D call TRBD1 (5 bases). The germline V gene has CDR1 KGHSH and CDR2 LQKENI. CDR3 length equals 16 residues. With 8 bases removed from V and 0 bases from J, the gap between germline ends came to 19 bases. The CDR3 loop is CASTYSPGTANYGYTF. CDR3 nucleotides: TGTGCCAGCACCTATTCCCCCGGGACGGCTAACTATGGCTACACCTTC.